This TCR beta chain stems from a study of blood T cell repertoires in COVID-19. Study-wide background: Donors in the United States, Italy and Spain gave samples during acute or convalescent COVID-19. T cells, B-cell-depleted T cells, or PBMCs supplied cDNA or gDNA.

The authors' processing: Nucleated cell counts were estimated from reference gene primer amplification. The protocol was immunoSEQ multiplex PCR, while the TCRdb copy is restricted to in-frame clones and leaves out a portion. V, J and clone size reflect that table, while D and trimming were determined from the DNA. In the table there are more than 110,000 clones, 84% of which are singletons. Sequencing was performed on peripheral blood. This clonotype originated in a human donor in a cohort sampled during active COVID-19.

The CDR3 DNA reads as TGTGCCAGTAGTATCGAGGCCTCTGGGGCCAACGTCCTGACTTTC. Amino acid sequence: CASSIEASGANVLTF. The chain joins TRBV19 to TRBJ2-6; no definite D call. The CDR3 has 15 amino acids. Germline V gene lookup returns CDR1 LNHDA and CDR2 SQIVND (reference sequence). V lost 3 bases to trimming and J lost 0 bases, with 6 bases between them.